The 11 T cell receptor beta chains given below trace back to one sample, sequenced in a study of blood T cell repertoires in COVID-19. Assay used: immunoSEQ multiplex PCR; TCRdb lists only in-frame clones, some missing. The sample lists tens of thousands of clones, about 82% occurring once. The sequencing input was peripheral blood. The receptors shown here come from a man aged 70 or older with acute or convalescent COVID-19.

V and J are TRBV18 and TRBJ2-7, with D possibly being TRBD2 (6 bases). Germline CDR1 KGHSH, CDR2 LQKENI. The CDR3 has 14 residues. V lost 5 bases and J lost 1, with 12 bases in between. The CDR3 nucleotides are TGTGCCAGCTCATCCTATAGCGGTTCCTACGAGCAGTACTTC. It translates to CASSSYSGSYEQYF.

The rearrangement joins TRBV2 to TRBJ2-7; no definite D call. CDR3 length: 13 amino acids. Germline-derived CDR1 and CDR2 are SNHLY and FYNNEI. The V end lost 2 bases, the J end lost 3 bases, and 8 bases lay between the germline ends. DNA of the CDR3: TGTGCCAGCAGTGAACCCGGCGGCTACGAGCAGTACTTC. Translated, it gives CASSEPGGYEQYF.

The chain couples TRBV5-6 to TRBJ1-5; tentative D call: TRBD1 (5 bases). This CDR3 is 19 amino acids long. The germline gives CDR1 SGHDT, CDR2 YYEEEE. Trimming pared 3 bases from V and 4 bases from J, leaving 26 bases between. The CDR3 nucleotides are TGTGCCAGCAGCTCCCTGGTAGTGGGGGGGAGGTCGGGAAATCAGCCCCAGCATTTT. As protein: CASSSLVVGGRSGNQPQHF.

The CDR3, as DNA: TGTGCCAGTAAGATCACGGGGGGGACAACTGAAGCTTTCTTT. As protein: CASKITGGTTEAFF. This chain joins TRBV19 and TRBJ1-1; D possibly corresponds to TRBD1 (6 bases). Trimming cost V 7 bases and J 5 bases, with 17 bases left between them. There are 14 residues in the CDR3. Germline CDR1 and CDR2: LNHDA and SQIVND (reference sequence).

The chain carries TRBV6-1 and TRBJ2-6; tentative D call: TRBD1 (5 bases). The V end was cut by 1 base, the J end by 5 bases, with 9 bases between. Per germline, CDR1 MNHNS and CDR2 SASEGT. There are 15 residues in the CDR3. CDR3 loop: CASSEVGLRANVLTF. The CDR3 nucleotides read TGTGCCAGCAGTGAAGTGGGGCTGAGGGCCAACGTCCTGACTTTC.

CDR3 sequence: CASSFSDRSSGNTIYF. DNA for the CDR3: TGTGCCAGCAGCTTCTCGGACAGGTCCTCTGGAAACACCATATATTTT. This chain links TRBV9 with TRBJ1-3; 7 bases map to TRBD1. J lost 0 bases, V lost 4 bases, and 7 bases had no gene match. Germline CDR1 SGDLS, CDR2 YYNGEE. The CDR3 is made up of 16 amino acids.

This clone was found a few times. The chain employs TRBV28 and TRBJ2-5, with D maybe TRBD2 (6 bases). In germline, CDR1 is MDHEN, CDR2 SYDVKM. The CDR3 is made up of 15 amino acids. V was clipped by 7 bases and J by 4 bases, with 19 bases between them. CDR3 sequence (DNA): TGTGCCAGCATGGGGGGTGCTGGCGTTCGAGAGACCCAGTACTTC. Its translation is CASMGGAGVRETQYF.

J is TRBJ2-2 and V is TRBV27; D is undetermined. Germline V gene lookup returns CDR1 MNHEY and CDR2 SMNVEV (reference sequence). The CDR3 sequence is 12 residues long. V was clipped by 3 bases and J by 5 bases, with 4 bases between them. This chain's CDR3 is CASSFKTGELFF. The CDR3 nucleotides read TGTGCCAGCAGTTTTAAAACCGGGGAGCTGTTTTTT.

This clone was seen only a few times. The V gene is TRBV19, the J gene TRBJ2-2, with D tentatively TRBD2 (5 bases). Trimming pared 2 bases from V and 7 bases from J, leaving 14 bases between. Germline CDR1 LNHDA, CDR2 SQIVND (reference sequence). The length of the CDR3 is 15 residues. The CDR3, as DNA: TGTGCCAGTAGTATAAATACCGGGGAAAGCGGGGAGCTGTTTTTT. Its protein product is CASSINTGESGELFF.

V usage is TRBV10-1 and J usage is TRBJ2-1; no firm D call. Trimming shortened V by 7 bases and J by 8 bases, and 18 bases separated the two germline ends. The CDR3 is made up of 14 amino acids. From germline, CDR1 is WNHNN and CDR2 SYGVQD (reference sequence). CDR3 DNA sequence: TGCGCCAGCAATGACCAGGATGAGCACGATGAGCAGTTCTTC. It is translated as CASNDQDEHDEQFF.

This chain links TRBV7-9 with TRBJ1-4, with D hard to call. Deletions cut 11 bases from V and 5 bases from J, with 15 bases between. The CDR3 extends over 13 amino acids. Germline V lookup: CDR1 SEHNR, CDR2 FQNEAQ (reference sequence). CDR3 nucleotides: TGTGCCGGCGGACTCAGGATGAATGAAAAACTGTTTTTT. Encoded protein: CAGGLRMNEKLFF.